The 24 T cell receptor beta chains below were found in one sample sequenced in a study of blood T cells in healthy people across ages. Primed by a sample-barcoded 5' primer and a J-beta primer mix, a second PCR proceeded for roughly 6 to 12 cycles. TCRdb passed the 5' RACE reads through MiXCR, listing each CDR3 protein once. The repertoire holds 1.5 million to 2 million distinct CDR3 sequences, with around half as singletons. Sample: blood. The receptors shown here come from a woman aged 40 to 50 in good health.

The chain joins TRBV24-1 to TRBJ2-3, with 7 bases aligning to TRBD2. The CDR3 consists of 15 residues. After removal of 3 bases from V and 4 bases from J, the junction contained 6 bases not matched to a gene. CDR1 and CDR2 from the germline V gene are KGHDR and SFDVKD. The CDR3 sequence: CATSDPGEGSDTQYF. DNA of the CDR3: TGTGCCACCAGTGATCCGGGGGAGGGATCAGATACGCAGTATTTT.

In regard to this clonotype: Possible read error: a much larger clone is one base away. This chain joins TRBV3-1 and TRBJ2-4; D unresolved. The CDR3 spans 14 residues. Trimming shortened V by 0 bases and J by 13 bases, and 16 bases separated the two germline ends. Per the germline V gene, CDR1 is LGHDT and CDR2 is YNNKEL (reference sequence). The CDR3 region is CASSQETLYNEQYF. The CDR3 DNA reads TGTGCCAGCAGCCAAGAGACTTTATACAATGAGCAGTACTTC.

The V and J genes are TRBV28 and TRBJ2-7, with 7 bases that match TRBD2. This CDR3 comprises 15 residues. The germline V gene encodes CDR1 MDHEN and CDR2 SYDVKM. Losses at the gene ends were 1 base for V and 0 bases for J; bases not matched to a gene: 3. The chain's CDR3 is CASSLSRDYSYEQYF. CDR3 nucleotides: TGTGCCAGCAGTTTATCCAGGGACTACTCCTACGAGCAGTACTTC.

This chain uses TRBV20-1 with TRBJ2-1, with no clear D. This CDR3 comprises 12 residues. In germline, CDR1 is DFQATT, CDR2 SNEGSKA (reference sequence). The V gene lost 6 bases and the J gene lost 3 bases, with 9 bases spanning the gap. The CDR3 region has the DNA TGCAGTGCGAGTTCCAACTACAATGAGCAGTTCTTC. This translates into CSASSNYNEQFF.

This clonotype was observed a few times. This chain connects TRBV20-1 to TRBJ2-7; TRBD1 matches at 7 bases. V shed 4 bases, J shed 0 bases, and the junction held 12 bases outside the gene matches. CDR3 size: 16 residues. Germline CDR1 is DFQATT and CDR2 is SNEGSKA (reference sequence). The CDR3 region is CSATYRGQLSSYEQYF. CDR3 in DNA: TGCAGTGCTACCTACCGGGGACAGCTTAGCTCCTACGAGCAGTACTTC.

This clonotype has ten or more counts. This chain links TRBV28 with TRBJ1-5; maybe TRBD1 (5 bases). The CDR3 is 14 amino acids. Deletions cut 2 bases from V and 3 bases from J, with 8 bases between. Germline V gene data show CDR1 as MDHEN and CDR2 as SYDVKM. Here the CDR3 DNA reads TGTGCCAGCAGTTTAGGGGGGTACAATCAGCCCCAGCATTTT. Amino acid sequence: CASSLGGYNQPQHF.

The chain joins TRBV27 to TRBJ2-7; no reliable D call. Germline-derived CDR1 and CDR2 are MNHEY and SMNVEV (reference sequence). The CDR3 length is 14 residues. Deletions cut 4 bases from V and 2 bases from J, with 12 bases between. CDR3 DNA: TGTGCCAGCAGTTCCGACACGGAACCCTACGAGCAGTACTTC. Translation: CASSSDTEPYEQYF.

The V and J genes are TRBV6-5 and TRBJ1-2; 8 nucleotides align to TRBD1. The germline gives CDR1 MNHEY, CDR2 SVGAGI. J was trimmed by 5 bases and V by 8 bases; bases with no gene match: 13. The CDR3 spans 15 residues. The CDR3 sequence: CASSTNPGGNYGYTF. CDR3 coding DNA: TGTGCCAGCTCGACTAACCCAGGGGGCAATTATGGCTACACCTTC.

A few counts support this clonotype. The chain links TRBV11-2 to TRBJ2-6; maybe TRBD1 (5 bases). The CDR3 sequence is 15 residues long. V was trimmed by 2 bases and J by 3 bases, leaving 8 bases between them. The germline CDR1 and CDR2 sequences are SGHAT and FQNNGV. CDR3 DNA sequence: TGTGCCAGCAGCTTACAGGGTCTTGGGGCCAACGTCCTGACTTTC. The encoded protein is CASSLQGLGANVLTF.

This clonotype was detected only a few times. CDR3 in DNA: TGTGCCAGCAGCCCCCTCTGGACTGAAGCTTTCTTT. Translation: CASSPLWTEAFF. This sequence joins TRBV12-3 or TRBV12-4 and TRBJ1-1; D uncertain. With 6 bases removed from V and 5 bases from J, the gap between germline ends came to 10 bases. The CDR3 contains 12 residues.

The rearrangement uses TRBV20-1 and TRBJ2-5; a weak D match, TRBD1 (6 bases). Trimming took 6 bases from V and 11 from J, leaving 19 bases between them. Germline V gene sequence: CDR1 DFQATT, CDR2 SNEGSKA (reference sequence). There are 12 residues in the CDR3. As DNA, the CDR3 is TGCAGTGCCGGTTGGGGGCCGAATGAGCAGTACTTC. Translation: CSAGWGPNEQYF.

This clonotype was detected only a few times. This sequence joins TRBV7-2 and TRBJ2-5; TRBD2 aligns across 10 bases. The germline CDR1 and CDR2 sequences are SGHTA and FQGNSA. This CDR3 has 17 residues. Germline trimming cut 4 bases from V and 4 bases from J; bases unmatched to any gene: 12. Here the CDR3 DNA reads TGTGCCAGCAGCTACTCACTTCAAGCGGGGGGGCTAGAGACCCAGTACTTC. This translates into CASSYSLQAGGLETQYF.

The rearrangement joins TRBV19 to TRBJ2-3; 8 positions match TRBD1. Germline CDR1 and CDR2: LNHDA and SQIVND (reference sequence). V trimming: 6 bases; J trimming: 0 bases; junction bases outside the gene matches: 2. The CDR3 is made up of 14 amino acids. CDR3 sequence: CASRDRVSTDTQYF. As DNA, the CDR3 is TGTGCCAGTAGGGACAGGGTGAGCACAGATACGCAGTATTTT.

The J gene is TRBJ2-5, the V gene TRBV20-1, with 9 positions matching TRBD1. The J call may be incorrect, as the DNA end agrees better with TRBJ2-7. This CDR3 has 14 amino acids. From germline, CDR1 is DFQATT and CDR2 SNEGSKA (reference sequence). The chain's CDR3 is CSARSRDRVNEQYF. As DNA, the CDR3 is TGCAGTGCTAGATCTCGGGACAGGGTTAACGAGCAGTACTTC.

The sample holds a few counts of this clonotype. V and J are TRBV20-1 and TRBJ2-5; no firm D call. The J call may be wrong; the DNA end is better matched by TRBJ2-7. From germline, CDR1 is DFQATT and CDR2 SNEGSKA (reference sequence). CDR3 length: 12 residues. The CDR3 is CSASTIEDEQYF. The CDR3 DNA is TGCAGTGCCTCAACTATCGAGGACGAGCAGTACTTC.

The genes are TRBV6-2 or TRBV6-3 and TRBJ2-5, with D possibly being TRBD2 (6 bases). Germline V gene lookup returns CDR1 MNHEY and CDR2 SVGEGT. V gave up 6 bases and J gave up 2 bases, with 19 bases separating them. The CDR3 covers 16 residues. The CDR3 is CASSYGANGGQETQYF. The CDR3 DNA follows: TGTGCCAGCAGCTACGGGGCGAACGGGGGTCAAGAGACCCAGTACTTC.

The J gene is TRBJ2-3, the V gene TRBV9; possible D gene TRBD1, 5 bases. V gave up 0 bases and J gave up 3 bases, with 14 bases separating them. Germline values: CDR1 SGDLS, CDR2 YYNGEE. There are 16 residues in the CDR3. The CDR3 DNA reads as TGTGCCAGCAGCGTAGCTGGGGCAGTGGGTACAGATACGCAGTATTTT. It encodes CASSVAGAVGTDTQYF.

The table lists this clonotype with a count of one. CDR3 loop: CASSYSSPANVLTF. CDR3 DNA: TGTGCCAGCAGTTACTCGAGTCCTGCCAACGTCCTGACTTTC. V is TRBV6-5 and J is TRBJ2-6; D not certain. CDR1 is MNHEY and CDR2 is SVGAGI in the germline V gene. The V gene lost 0 bases and the J gene lost 7 bases, with 7 bases spanning the gap. The CDR3 consists of 14 residues.

This rearrangement joins TRBV20-1 to TRBJ2-5; possible D gene TRBD1, 6 bases. The CDR3 sequence is 15 residues long. Deletions cut 5 bases from V and 1 base from J, with 17 bases between. Germline V lookup: CDR1 DFQATT, CDR2 SNEGSKA (reference sequence). The CDR3 bases are TGCAGTGCTCTCCCGGATGGGGGCCCCCAAGAGACCCAGTACTTC. This gives the protein CSALPDGGPQETQYF.

This clonotype was recorded a few times. V usage is TRBV12-3 or TRBV12-4 and J usage is TRBJ2-4; no clear D gene. With 8 bases removed from V and 0 bases from J, the gap between germline ends came to 11 bases. The CDR3 contains 14 residues. CDR3 sequence: CASGVAVAKNIQYF. The CDR3 nucleotides are TGTGCCAGCGGAGTGGCTGTAGCCAAAAACATTCAGTACTTC.

This clonotype was counted only a few times. V usage is TRBV6-5 and J usage is TRBJ2-5, with 7 positions matching TRBD1. The length of the CDR3 is 15 residues. Losses at the gene ends were 4 bases for V and 4 bases for J; bases not matched to a gene: 9. Germline CDR1 MNHEY, CDR2 SVGAGI. The CDR3 DNA is TGTGCCAGCAGTTTCAACAGGGGTTTAGGAGAGACCCAGTACTTC. This translates into CASSFNRGLGETQYF.

Comments on this clonotype: Sequence at one end of the junction differs from germline and may be a read error. V gene TRBV5-1 combines with J gene TRBJ2-2; no reliable D call. CDR1 and CDR2 (germline): SGHRS, YFSETQ. This CDR3 region has 15 residues. For the CDR3, the DNA is TGCGCTAGCAGCACAGCGCGGACGAACACCGGGGAGCTGTTTTTT. It specifies CASSTARTNTGELFF.

Concerning this clonotype itself: Germline is not matched at one junction end, which may reflect a read error. V and J are TRBV6-2 or TRBV6-3 and TRBJ2-6, with TRBD1 matching over 8 bases. Germline loops: CDR1 MNHEY, CDR2 SVGEGT. The CDR3 runs to 15 residues. The CDR3 loop is CASRQDRAGANVLTF. DNA of the CDR3: TGTGCCAGCAGACAGGACAGGGCTGGCGCCAACGTCCTGACTTTC.

This clonotype was observed a single time. V gene TRBV3-1 combines with J gene TRBJ2-1, with TRBD2 identical over 9 bases. Looked up from germline, CDR1 is LGHDT and CDR2 is YNNKEL (reference sequence). Losses at the gene ends were 6 bases for V and 0 bases for J; bases not matched to a gene: 6. This CDR3 spans 16 amino acids. CDR3 coding DNA: TGTGCCAGCAGGGGGACTAGCAAACGCTCCTACAATGAGCAGTTCTTC. Its protein is CASRGTSKRSYNEQFF.